Below are 29 T cell receptor beta chains sequenced from a single sample in a study of T cells in Graves' hyperthyroidism and ophthalmopathy. Template material for amplifying TCR beta CDR3 regions consisted of RNA transcripts. Using the HTBI primer set, a first-round RT-PCR was run on the TCR CDR3. A single record per CDR3 protein comes from TCRdb applying MiXCR to the multiplex PCR reads. The sample lists approximately 690,000 distinct CDR3 sequences; about 20% were seen once. The sequencing input was blood. The receptors originated from a man aged 30-40 years with Graves' ophthalmopathy.

This clonotype was counted ten times or more. This chain links TRBV28 with TRBJ1-5; D remains unclear. With 5 bases removed from V and 1 base from J, the gap between germline ends came to 6 bases. Germline assignment: CDR1 MDHEN and CDR2 SYDVKM. This CDR3 comprises 13 residues. CDR3 amino acids: CASSQWSNQPQHF. In DNA form, the CDR3 reads TGTGCCAGCAGTCAATGGAGCAATCAGCCCCAGCATTTT.

Details on this clonotype: The conserved phenylalanine or tryptophan is not found at the CDR3 terminus, so this likely reflects a read error. The chain employs TRBV30 and TRBJ1-4; 7 nucleotides agree with TRBD1. Germline CDR1 and CDR2: GTSNPN and SVGIG (reference sequence). This CDR3 has 13 amino acids. Trimming cost V 5 bases and J 2 bases; bases outside gene matches: 2. CDR3 nucleotides: TGTGCCTGGTGCAGGGGGACTAATGAAAAACTGTTTCTT. This encodes CAWCRGTNEKLFL.

The rearrangement uses TRBV19 and TRBJ2-1, with 7 bases fitting TRBD2. V was pared by 5 bases and J by 3 bases, with 1 base of the junction left unmatched. This CDR3 has 13 amino acids. Per germline, CDR1 LNHDA and CDR2 SQIVND (reference sequence). CDR3: CASSGEGYNEQFF. The CDR3 DNA is TGTGCCAGTAGTGGGGAGGGCTACAATGAGCAGTTCTTC.

The chain carries TRBV7-2 and TRBJ2-5, with TRBD2 matching 12 bases. J was trimmed by 4 bases and V by 1 base; bases with no gene match: 19. The germline V gene has CDR1 SGHTA and CDR2 FQGNSA. The CDR3 runs 21 residues. CDR3 amino acids: CASSLELWLAGGPGWGETQYF. As DNA, the CDR3 is TGTGCCAGCAGCTTAGAATTGTGGCTAGCGGGAGGGCCCGGTTGGGGAGAGACCCAGTACTTC.

Concerning this clonotype itself: This may arise from a read error, as a much more abundant clone is one base away. This sequence joins TRBV7-3 and TRBJ1-1, with a possible D match to TRBD1 (6 bases). Trimming removed 5 bases at V and 6 bases at J, with 13 bases between. In germline, CDR1 is SGHTA, CDR2 FQGTGA. The CDR3 is 13 residues long. The CDR3 DNA reads as TGTGCCAGCAGCCCAAGGGGGGCGGCTGAAGCTTTCTTT. Protein sequence: CASSPRGAAEAFF.

This clonotype was detected ten times or more. This chain joins TRBV28 and TRBJ1-1; D is uncertain. V was trimmed by 8 bases and J by 0 bases, leaving 4 bases between them. CDR1 is MDHEN, CDR2 SYDVKM, per germline. The CDR3 contains 11 residues. For the CDR3, the DNA is TGTGCCAGCGAGATGAACACTGAAGCTTTCTTT. Protein sequence: CASEMNTEAFF.

The gene calls are TRBV7-9 and TRBJ1-2; D ambiguous. This CDR3 contains 15 residues. Germline CDR1 and CDR2: SEHNR and FQNEAQ (reference sequence). Trimming stripped 6 bases from V and 4 bases from J, with 18 bases between. The CDR3 reads CASSHHLTGSYGYTF. CDR3 DNA sequence: TGTGCCAGCAGTCATCACTTAACGGGCTCCTATGGCTACACCTTC.

CDR3 DNA sequence: TGCGCCAGCAGCATCGGACAGGAAGGGCACGAGCAGTACTTC. It codes for CASSIGQEGHEQYF. This chain uses TRBV5-1 with TRBJ2-7, with 7 positions matching TRBD1. CDR1 and CDR2 (germline): SGHRS, YFSETQ. J lost 5 bases, V lost 4 bases, and 9 bases had no gene match. This CDR3 contains 14 residues.

V gene TRBV24-1 combines with J gene TRBJ1-5; D uncertain. Germline CDR1 KGHDR, CDR2 SFDVKD. V was trimmed by 2 bases and J by 3 bases, leaving 13 bases between them. CDR3 size: 16 residues. The CDR3 loop reads CATSDSPTETNQPQHF. DNA for the CDR3: TGTGCCACCAGTGATTCACCTACAGAGACCAATCAGCCCCAGCATTTT.

This clonotype occurred a few times. The V and J genes are TRBV6-1 and TRBJ1-1; D gene ambiguous. V was pared by 5 bases and J by 4 bases, with 11 bases between. The CDR3 covers 13 residues. CDR1 is MNHNS, CDR2 SASEGT, per germline. The CDR3 DNA follows: TGTGCCAGCAGTCCCAATACTGGCACTGAAGCTTTCTTT. Translated, it gives CASSPNTGTEAFF.

The chain employs TRBV10-3 and TRBJ2-3; 8 bases map to TRBD2. From germline, CDR1 is ENHRY and CDR2 SYGVKD. The CDR3 is 15 amino acids. Trimming took 6 bases from V and 5 from J; bases not matched to a gene: 10. CDR3 bases: TGTGCCATCAGGAATTCGGGACTAGATAAAGATACGCAGTATTTT. Translated: CAIRNSGLDKDTQYF.

This clonotype was counted many times. V gene TRBV3-1 combines with J gene TRBJ1-1; D is perhaps TRBD1 (5 bases). The CDR3 loop spans 13 amino acids. Trimming took 4 bases from V and 7 from J, leaving 13 bases between them. Germline V gene lookup returns CDR1 LGHDT and CDR2 YNNKEL (reference sequence). The CDR3 bases are TGTGCCAGCAGCCCCGGGACCGCCCTTGAAGCTTTCTTT. Amino acid sequence: CASSPGTALEAFF.

In its sample, this clonotype was seen a few times. The chain carries TRBV7-3 and TRBJ2-1; a possible D gene is TRBD1 (6 bases). The CDR3 runs 13 residues. Trimming took off 4 bases at V and 3 bases at J, with 7 bases between the two ends. The V gene's germline CDR1 is SGHTA and CDR2 FQGTGA. The CDR3, as DNA: TGTGCCAGCAGCTGGGACAACTACAATGAGCAGTTCTTC. As protein: CASSWDNYNEQFF.

The V gene is TRBV28, the J gene TRBJ2-7; 8 bases are shared with TRBD1. In germline, CDR1 is MDHEN, CDR2 SYDVKM. The CDR3 totals 14 residues. V lost 7 bases and J lost 6; bases outside the gene matches: 11. The CDR3, as DNA: TGTGCCAGCATGGAGGGGCAGGGGGCGAGCGAGCAGTACTTC. Translating it yields CASMEGQGASEQYF.

There are a few counts of this clonotype. J is TRBJ2-2 and V is TRBV19; D not resolved. Trimming left V 5 bases short and J 5 bases short, with 21 bases between. CDR1 is LNHDA, CDR2 SQIVND, per germline (reference sequence). The CDR3 totals 17 residues. This chain's CDR3 is CASSLPTYVQGTGELFF. The DNA of the CDR3 is TGTGCCAGTAGTTTACCGACGTACGTACAAGGTACCGGGGAGCTGTTTTTT.

The chain has TRBV28 and TRBJ2-1; a possible D gene is TRBD2 (6 bases). CDR1 is MDHEN and CDR2 is SYDVKM in the germline V gene. This CDR3 spans 13 amino acids. Trimming removed 8 bases from V and 7 bases from J, with 15 bases in between. The CDR3 nucleotides read TGTGCCAGCGCCGGCCGGGAGTGTAATGAGCAGTTCTTC. Its translation is CASAGRECNEQFF.

This clonotype was recorded a few times. One end of the junction is discordant with germline, which a read error may explain. The chain has TRBV7-7 and TRBJ1-1; D may be TRBD1 (6 bases). Germline lookup yields CDR1 SSHAT and CDR2 FNYEAQ (reference sequence). The CDR3 consists of 14 residues. The CDR3 DNA is TGTGCTAGCAGCACCAGGGGAATTTTCACTGAAGCTTTCTTT. It encodes CASSTRGIFTEAFF. Together with reference TRBV7-7 and TRBJ1-1, the CDR3 gives the full variable domain: GAGVSQSPRYKVTKRGQDVTLRCDPISSHATLYWYQQALGQGPEFLTYFNYEAQPDKSGLPSDRFSAERPEGSISTLTIQRTEQRDSAMYRCASSTRGIFTEAFFGQGTRLTVV.

The table lists this clonotype with many counts. The rearrangement joins TRBV30 to TRBJ1-2; D ambiguous. CDR1 is GTSNPN and CDR2 is SVGIG in the germline V gene (reference sequence). The CDR3 loop spans 13 amino acids. V lost 0 bases, J lost 5 bases, and 10 bases lay in between. Here the CDR3 DNA reads TGTGCCTGGAGTGTACTAGAGGGATATGGCTACACCTTC. Protein sequence: CAWSVLEGYGYTF.

This rearrangement joins TRBV10-3 to TRBJ2-7, with D unresolved. CDR1 and CDR2 (germline): ENHRY, SYGVKD. Trimming took 5 bases from V and 7 from J, leaving 12 bases between them. The CDR3 consists of 12 residues. This chain's CDR3 is CAISPDPREQYF. DNA for the CDR3: TGTGCCATCAGTCCAGACCCGAGGGAGCAGTACTTC.

The chain couples TRBV20-1 to TRBJ2-6; 12 bases fit TRBD1. Trimming removed 4 bases from V and 13 bases from J; junction bases left unmatched: 5. Germline CDR1 DFQATT, CDR2 SNEGSKA (reference sequence). This CDR3 region has 13 residues. Written as DNA, the CDR3 is TGCAGTGCTACCGGGACAGGGGGCAGGGTCCTGACTTTC. It specifies CSATGTGGRVLTF.

The chain uses TRBV20-1 and TRBJ2-7; 7 bases match TRBD2. V lost 3 bases, J lost 3 bases, and 11 bases stayed unmatched. CDR1 is DFQATT and CDR2 is SNEGSKA in the germline V gene (reference sequence). CDR3 length: 15 amino acids. Here the CDR3 reads CSASRAGRYYYEQYF. DNA of the CDR3: TGCAGTGCTAGTAGAGCGGGGCGCTACTACTACGAGCAGTACTTC.

This clonotype has at least ten counts. The chain joins TRBV11-2 to TRBJ2-7; D call uncertain. Germline CDR1 SGHAT, CDR2 FQNNGV. Trimming removed 0 bases at V and 0 bases at J, with 6 bases between. The CDR3 sequence is 14 residues long. This CDR3 is CASSLDVSSYEQYF. In nucleotides, the CDR3 is TGTGCCAGCAGCTTAGACGTGAGCTCCTACGAGCAGTACTTC.

This sequence joins TRBV27 and TRBJ1-1; D not certain. V was cut by 4 bases and J by 0 bases, with 15 bases left in between. The CDR3 totals 16 residues. The germline V gene has CDR1 MNHEY and CDR2 SMNVEV (reference sequence). CDR3 protein: CASSSPSSSMNTEAFF. Here the CDR3 DNA reads TGTGCCAGCAGTTCCCCGAGCAGTTCTATGAACACTGAAGCTTTCTTT.

This clonotype was observed many times. The gene calls are TRBV28 and TRBJ1-3; D remains unclear. V lost 5 bases to trimming and J lost 2 bases, with 7 bases between them. The germline V gene has CDR1 MDHEN and CDR2 SYDVKM. The length of the CDR3 is 13 residues. The CDR3, as DNA: TGTGCCAGCAGTGCCAATGCTGGAAACACCATATATTTT. It encodes CASSANAGNTIYF.

This clonotype was counted only a few times. This chain connects TRBV12-3 or TRBV12-4 to TRBJ2-7; maybe TRBD2 (6 bases). CDR3 length: 13 residues. The germline V and J ends were trimmed by 2 bases and 5 bases, with 10 bases remaining between them. CDR3 DNA sequence: TGTGCCAGCAGTTTACTTTGGGGGGACGAGCAGTACTTC. Protein: CASSLLWGDEQYF.

This clonotype came up a few times. The rearrangement links TRBV11-1 to TRBJ2-2; 11 bases align to TRBD2. Germline V gene lookup returns CDR1 SGHAT and CDR2 FQDESV (reference sequence). This CDR3 is built from 15 residues. The V segment lost 3 bases and the J segment 5 bases; nucleotides outside the gene matches: 2. CDR3 in amino acids: CASSFSGRGTGELFF. The CDR3 coding sequence is TGTGCCAGCAGCTTTAGCGGGAGGGGGACCGGGGAGCTGTTTTTT.

This chain's CDR3 is CASALVRDSEGYTF. The CDR3 DNA sequence: TGTGCCAGCGCACTCGTGCGGGACAGTGAGGGCTACACCTTC. The chain carries TRBV27 and TRBJ1-2; the match to TRBD1 covers 7 bases. The CDR3 loop spans 14 amino acids. CDR1 is MNHEY, CDR2 SMNVEV, per germline (reference sequence). Unmatched junction bases numbered 14, after V lost 8 bases and J lost 8 bases.

Concerning this clonotype itself: This may be a read error, as it is one base from a much larger clone. The CDR3 sequence: CARSFGNIQYF. CDR3 coding DNA: TGTGCCAGGAGCTTTGGGAACATTCAGTACTTC. The chain combines TRBV11-2 with TRBJ2-4; D ambiguous. This CDR3 is 11 amino acids long. The germline V gene encodes CDR1 SGHAT and CDR2 FQNNGV.

This clonotype was picked up a small number of times. This chain joins TRBV12-3 or TRBV12-4 and TRBJ1-4; perhaps TRBD1 as D (5 bases). CDR3 length: 15 amino acids. V was trimmed by 7 bases and J by 2 bases, leaving 14 bases between them. CDR3 DNA: TGTGCCAGCAACCTATGGGGGGGGACTAATGAAAAACTGTTTTTT. It codes for CASNLWGGTNEKLFF.